The 21 T cell receptor beta chains reported below all come from one sample, sequenced in a study of cytomegalovirus exposure and HLA in healthy donors. The study ran its PCR with 60 Vbeta and 13 Jbeta primers. TCRdb's copy holds only in-frame clones and misses some; the assay was immunoSEQ multiplex PCR. The sample yields roughly 90,000 clones, about nine tenths seen once. The sample consisted of PBMCs. These receptors were obtained from a young man in good health and CMV-seronegative.

This sequence joins TRBV5-4 and TRBJ1-6; D call uncertain. V lost 6 bases and J 0 bases, leaving 7 bases between the germline ends. The germline gives CDR1 SGHNT, CDR2 YYREEE (reference sequence). The CDR3 consists of 14 residues. The CDR3 region is CASKQSSYNSPLHF. Here the CDR3 DNA reads TGTGCCAGCAAACAGAGCTCCTATAATTCACCCCTCCACTTT.

This clone was observed a single time. This sequence joins TRBV19 and TRBJ2-2; D uncertain. There are 12 residues in the CDR3. CDR1 is LNHDA, CDR2 SQIVND, per germline (reference sequence). V lost 6 bases, J lost 7 bases, and 9 bases lay in between. CDR3 nucleotides: TGTGCCAGTAGCCCTAACGGCGGGGAGCTGTTTTTT. Amino acid sequence: CASSPNGGELFF.

The rearrangement links TRBV28 to TRBJ1-1; D may be TRBD1 (6 bases). CDR3 length equals 15 residues. From germline, CDR1 is MDHEN and CDR2 SYDVKM. Trimming stripped 4 bases from V and 9 bases from J, with 21 bases between. CDR3: CASSSGAGPQQKAFF. CDR3 nucleotides: TGTGCCAGCAGTTCAGGGGCAGGGCCCCAGCAGAAAGCTTTCTTT.

V gene TRBV7-2 combines with J gene TRBJ2-3, with 7 nucleotides matching TRBD2. With V trimmed by 5 bases and J by 6 bases, 17 bases remained unmatched. Per germline, CDR1 SGHTA and CDR2 FQGNSA. This CDR3 comprises 17 residues. CDR3 coding DNA: TGTGCCAGCAGCCTCGGAATCTCAGCGGGAATCACCGATACGCAGTATTTT. Translation gives CASSLGISAGITDTQYF.

The chain has TRBV7-6 and TRBJ1-4; 12 bases match TRBD1. Germline CDR1 is SGHVS and CDR2 is FNYEAQ. This CDR3 region has 21 residues. V gave up 4 bases and J gave up 0 bases; unmatched junction bases: 15. In DNA form, the CDR3 reads TGTGCCAGCAGCTCCCCCCGGGGGACAGGGGGCTTTCCCTCAACTAATGAAAAACTGTTTTTT. This encodes CASSSPRGTGGFPSTNEKLFF.

V is TRBV7-9 and J is TRBJ2-1; the D gene is possibly TRBD2 (5 bases). The germline V and J ends were trimmed by 5 bases and 8 bases, with 16 bases remaining between them. From germline, CDR1 is SEHNR and CDR2 FQNEAQ (reference sequence). The CDR3 has 14 amino acids. CDR3 in DNA: TGTGCCAGCAGCGCTCGCCAACTAGTCTATGAGCAGTTCTTC. Translation gives CASSARQLVYEQFF.

For the CDR3, the DNA is TGTGCCAGCAAAAGGAGGGGCGAGTTTGAGCAGTTCTTC. Its translation: CASKRRGEFEQFF. V is TRBV19 and J is TRBJ2-1; a possible D gene is TRBD2 (6 bases). Trimming removed 9 bases at V and 9 bases at J, with 18 bases between. Looked up from germline, CDR1 is LNHDA and CDR2 is SQIVND (reference sequence). The CDR3 runs 13 residues.

CDR3 loop: CAWSLDRQNEKLFF. CDR3 nucleotide sequence: TGTGCCTGGAGCTTAGACAGACAAAATGAAAAACTGTTTTTT. This rearrangement joins TRBV30 to TRBJ1-4; D perhaps matches TRBD1 (5 bases). The CDR3 runs 14 residues. The germline gives CDR1 GTSNPN, CDR2 SVGIG (reference sequence). Trimming removed 3 bases at V and 5 bases at J, with 13 bases between.

The V and J genes are TRBV4-2 and TRBJ1-1; TRBD1 agrees at 9 bases. With 1 base clipped from V and 1 base from J, the junction kept 1 base outside the gene matches. The CDR3 is made up of 15 amino acids. Germline V lookup: CDR1 LGHNA, CDR2 YNFKEQ. CDR3 DNA sequence: TGTGCCAGCAGCCAAGGGGGACAGGGGAACACTGAAGCTTTCTTT. Its translation is CASSQGGQGNTEAFF.

V usage is TRBV5-1 and J usage is TRBJ2-3; TRBD2 agrees at 7 bases. Germline values: CDR1 SGHRS, CDR2 YFSETQ. The ends lost 2 bases at V and 12 bases at J; junction bases unmatched: 6. The CDR3 covers 12 residues. CDR3 protein: CASSLGSGIQYF. CDR3 coding DNA: TGCGCCAGCAGCTTAGGGAGCGGGATTCAGTATTTT.

V is TRBV28 and J is TRBJ1-5; unclear D gene. CDR3 length: 15 amino acids. The germline V gene has CDR1 MDHEN and CDR2 SYDVKM. Trimming removed 4 bases at V and 4 bases at J, with 14 bases between. The CDR3, as DNA: TGTGCCAGCAGTTCCCCTCCCCCGGGAAATCAGCCCCAGCATTTT. Its protein product is CASSSPPPGNQPQHF.

Comment on this clone: Other DNA sequences in the same sample also yield this CDR3. The chain is built from TRBV6-5 and TRBJ1-1; maybe TRBD1 (5 bases). Germline V CDR1 and CDR2: MNHEY, SVGAGI. V gave up 6 bases and J gave up 6 bases, with 14 bases separating them. The length of the CDR3 is 13 residues. The CDR3, as DNA: TGTGCCAGCAGGTCGACGGGGGAGGCTGAAGCTTTCTTT. This encodes CASRSTGEAEAFF.

V gene TRBV4-1 combines with J gene TRBJ2-1, with D possibly matching TRBD2 (5 bases). The germline gives CDR1 MGHRA, CDR2 YSYEKL. CDR3 length: 15 amino acids. V dropped 5 bases and J dropped 5 bases, with 16 bases sitting between them. Written as DNA, the CDR3 is TGCGCCAGCAGCGTGCTAGCCGGAATCAACAATGAGCAGTTCTTC. Its protein is CASSVLAGINNEQFF.

This clone was recorded a few times. V and J are TRBV28 and TRBJ2-3, with D possibly matching TRBD2 (5 bases). This CDR3 comprises 16 residues. CDR1 and CDR2 (germline): MDHEN, SYDVKM. Trimming removed 4 bases at V and 3 bases at J, with 17 bases between. The CDR3 bases are TGTGCCAGCAGTTCTATAGCGACCCTGGGAACAGATACGCAGTATTTT. Translated: CASSSIATLGTDTQYF.

The chain uses TRBV4-1 and TRBJ2-2; D is ambiguous. V shed 0 bases and J shed 6 bases, with 14 bases lying between them. The CDR3 loop spans 16 amino acids. Per germline, CDR1 MGHRA and CDR2 YSYEKL. This chain's CDR3 is CASSQEPALVAGELFF. The DNA of the CDR3 is TGCGCCAGCAGCCAAGAGCCGGCCCTAGTAGCCGGGGAGCTGTTTTTT.

The gene calls are TRBV18 and TRBJ2-5; 7 bases are shared with TRBD2. The tail of the sequence fits TRBJ2-7 better, so the J call may be wrong. This CDR3 spans 13 amino acids. CDR1 and CDR2 from the germline V gene are KGHSH and LQKENI. CDR3 in amino acids: CASSPREGNEQYF. CDR3 DNA sequence: TGTGCCAGCTCACCACGGGAGGGAAACGAGCAGTACTTC.

The chain has TRBV7-2 and TRBJ2-5, with D tentatively TRBD1 (5 bases). The V and J ends lost 4 bases and 2 bases respectively, with 11 bases between them. Germline V gives CDR1 SGHTA, CDR2 FQGNSA. This CDR3 region has 14 residues. In DNA form, the CDR3 reads TGTGCCAGCAGCTCCTACAGGACGCAAGAGACCCAGTACTTC. It encodes CASSSYRTQETQYF.

The chain employs TRBV7-2 and TRBJ2-1, with unresolved D. This CDR3 has 11 amino acids. Germline assignment: CDR1 SGHTA and CDR2 FQGNSA. V was shortened by 3 bases and J by 15 bases, with 12 bases between the two germline ends. For the CDR3, the DNA is TGTGCCAGCAGCTTCCGACTGGGTTGGTTCTTC. It codes for CASSFRLGWFF.

The count of this clone is one. The chain has TRBV7-3 and TRBJ2-1, with D perhaps TRBD1 (5 bases). With 6 bases removed from V and 8 bases from J, the gap between germline ends came to 14 bases. The CDR3 runs 13 residues. Germline assignment: CDR1 SGHTA and CDR2 FQGTGA. In DNA form, the CDR3 reads TGTGCCAGCAGTAACTGGGAAGGGGATGAGCAGTTCTTC. This codes for CASSNWEGDEQFF.

The rearrangement joins TRBV7-3 to TRBJ2-1, with 7 positions matching TRBD2. V shed 2 bases, J shed 2 bases, and the junction held 6 bases outside the gene matches. Germline V gene lookup returns CDR1 SGHTA and CDR2 FQGTGA. The CDR3 loop spans 16 amino acids. In nucleotides, the CDR3 is TGTGCCAGCAGCTTAGGGGGAGGGGTCCCCTACAATGAGCAGTTCTTC. This sequence encodes CASSLGGGVPYNEQFF.

On this clone itself: The junction shows a germline mismatch at one end, possibly a read error. V and J are TRBV4-1 and TRBJ1-5; TRBD1 aligns across 8 bases. The CDR3 consists of 16 residues. The germline V gene has CDR1 MGHRA and CDR2 YSYEKL. In nucleotides, the CDR3 is TGCGCCAGCAGCCAAGTGCGACAGGGGCGGAATCGGCCCCAGCATTTT. Its protein is CASSQVRQGRNRPQHF.